The 27 T cell receptor beta chains below were found in one sample sequenced in a study of T cell responses to AZD1222 COVID-19 vaccine. Sequenced by immunoSEQ multiplex PCR; TCRdb stores in-frame clones only, minus some. The repertoire holds approximately 180,000 clones, with roughly nine tenths as singletons. The source material was peripheral blood, sampled on day 0 of AZD1222 vaccination. These receptors were taken from an adult in good health.

This chain links TRBV6-2 or TRBV6-3 with TRBJ1-2, with D possibly matching TRBD1 (5 bases). The CDR3 sequence is 13 residues long. Per the germline V gene, CDR1 is MNHEY and CDR2 is SVGEGT. Trimming took off 6 bases at V and 3 bases at J, with 11 bases between the two ends. The CDR3: CASSRGLDYGYTF. DNA for the CDR3: TGTGCCAGCAGCCGGGGCCTGGACTATGGCTACACCTTC.

This clone was observed once. This rearrangement joins TRBV19 to TRBJ2-1; D is possibly TRBD2 (5 bases). The CDR3 loop spans 13 amino acids. V lost 7 bases and J lost 8, with 15 bases in between. The V gene's germline CDR1 is LNHDA and CDR2 SQIVND (reference sequence). CDR3 DNA: TGTGCCAGTATAGGACTGGGGTTCGATGAGCAGTTCTTC. It encodes CASIGLGFDEQFF. Looking up the rest from reference TRBV19 and TRBJ2-1 gives the full variable domain: DGGITQSPKYLFRKEGQNVTLSCEQNLNHDAMYWYRQDPGQGLRLIYYSQIVNDFQKGDIAEGYSVSREKKESFPLTVTSAQKNPTAFYLCASIGLGFDEQFFGPGTRLTVL.

V usage is TRBV6-2 or TRBV6-3 and J usage is TRBJ1-5; 9 positions agree with TRBD1. Per germline, CDR1 MNHEY and CDR2 SVGEGT. The CDR3 length is 14 residues. Trimming removed 5 bases from V and 7 bases from J; junction bases left unmatched: 6. The CDR3 DNA reads TGTGCCAGCAGTGGGACAGGGAGCGAGCAGCCCCAGCATTTT. Its translation is CASSGTGSEQPQHF.

This clone appeared a single time. The V call is TRBV18, the J call TRBJ1-4, with 7 bases identical to TRBD1. This CDR3 has 16 residues. Germline assignment: CDR1 KGHSH and CDR2 LQKENI. With V trimmed by 6 bases and J by 5 bases, 12 bases remained unmatched. CDR3 protein: CASSSTGQAPNEKLFF. CDR3 nucleotide sequence: TGTGCCAGCTCGTCAACCGGACAGGCGCCCAATGAAAAACTGTTTTTT.

The rearrangement links TRBV5-8 to TRBJ2-1, with 10 bases identical to TRBD1. Germline V gene data show CDR1 as SGHTS and CDR2 as YDEGEE. The CDR3 is 15 residues long. With V trimmed by 3 bases and J by 6 bases, 6 bases remained unmatched. The chain's CDR3 is CASSSPGQGLNEQFF. The CDR3 DNA sequence: TGTGCCAGCAGCTCGCCGGGACAGGGGCTCAATGAGCAGTTCTTC.

This clone was recorded once. This chain joins TRBV19 and TRBJ2-7; no firm D call. The germline CDR1 and CDR2 sequences are LNHDA and SQIVND (reference sequence). Trimming removed 6 bases at V and 5 bases at J, with 17 bases between. The CDR3 has 14 residues. The CDR3 nucleotides are TGTGCCAGTAGCCCCAGGACCTTACGGGACGAGCAGTACTTC. Encoded protein: CASSPRTLRDEQYF.

This rearrangement joins TRBV7-8 to TRBJ2-7; weak D call: TRBD1 (6 bases). Germline CDR1 and CDR2: SGHVS and FQNEAQ. Trimming left V 1 base short and J 4 bases short, with 17 bases between. This CDR3 region has 16 residues. In nucleotides, the CDR3 is TGTGCCAGCAGCTTAGGGGACATCGCTCCTACGTACGAGCAGTACTTC. It translates to CASSLGDIAPTYEQYF.

The chain employs TRBV19 and TRBJ1-1; maybe TRBD1 (6 bases). Germline CDR1 reads LNHDA; CDR2 reads SQIVND (reference sequence). The CDR3 is made up of 17 amino acids. V lost 5 bases, J lost 2 bases, and 21 bases lay in between. The CDR3 DNA sequence: TGTGCCAGTAGTTCACCACTCCGATCAGGGGTTAACACTGAAGCTTTCTTT. Translation gives CASSSPLRSGVNTEAFF. The full variable domain, in which reference TRBV19 and TRBJ1-1 provide the parts outside the CDR3, is DGGITQSPKYLFRKEGQNVTLSCEQNLNHDAMYWYRQDPGQGLRLIYYSQIVNDFQKGDIAEGYSVSREKKESFPLTVTSAQKNPTAFYLCASSSPLRSGVNTEAFFGQGTRLTVV.

The chain joins TRBV19 to TRBJ2-1; D may be TRBD1 or TRBD2 (5 bases each). The CDR3 covers 13 residues. Trimming pared 3 bases from V and 4 bases from J, leaving 7 bases between. The V gene's germline CDR1 is LNHDA and CDR2 SQIVND (reference sequence). CDR3: CASSMGVYNEQFF. The CDR3 bases are TGTGCCAGTAGTATGGGGGTGTACAATGAGCAGTTCTTC.

The rearrangement uses TRBV10-3 and TRBJ2-1; 10 nucleotides agree with TRBD1. V dropped 5 bases and J dropped 0; count of bases not matched to a gene: 4. CDR1 is ENHRY and CDR2 is SYGVKD in the germline V gene. The CDR3 covers 16 residues. The CDR3 reads CAISRDRGGSYNEQFF. CDR3 in DNA: TGTGCCATCAGTAGGGACAGGGGCGGCTCCTACAATGAGCAGTTCTTC.

The chain links TRBV6-5 to TRBJ1-4, with a tentative D call TRBD1 (6 bases). This CDR3 comprises 14 residues. Germline assignment: CDR1 MNHEY and CDR2 SVGAGI. Trimming removed 2 bases from V and 8 bases from J, with 12 bases in between. Here the CDR3 reads CASSYHRVGEKLFF. CDR3 in DNA: TGTGCCAGCAGTTACCACAGGGTCGGCGAAAAACTGTTTTTT.

The J gene is TRBJ2-1, the V gene TRBV9; 10 positions match TRBD2. After removal of 0 bases from V and 5 bases from J, the junction contained 2 bases not matched to a gene. CDR3 length: 15 residues. CDR1 and CDR2 from the germline V gene are SGDLS and YYNGEE. The CDR3, as DNA: TGTGCCAGCAGCGTAGCCCTAGCGGGGGACAATGAGCAGTTCTTC. Its protein product is CASSVALAGDNEQFF.

In this sample, this clone turned up once. The chain combines TRBV5-8 with TRBJ1-2; tentatively, D is TRBD1 (5 bases). This CDR3 contains 13 residues. Germline lookup yields CDR1 SGHTS and CDR2 YDEGEE. The germline V and J ends were trimmed by 2 bases and 4 bases, with 9 bases remaining between them. The DNA of the CDR3 is TGTGCCAGCAGCTTATCGGGGCCCTATGGCTACACCTTC. Protein: CASSLSGPYGYTF.

The rearrangement joins TRBV9 to TRBJ2-3, with 10 bases lining up with TRBD1. This CDR3 contains 14 residues. Germline V gene data show CDR1 as SGDLS and CDR2 as YYNGEE. The V and J ends lost 4 bases and 8 bases, in that order; junction bases with no gene match: 7. The CDR3 protein is CASSKTGGLVTQYF. In DNA, the CDR3 is TGTGCCAGCAGCAAGACAGGGGGCCTGGTTACGCAGTATTTT. The variable domain in full, with the rest retrieved from reference TRBV9 and TRBJ2-3, is DSGVTQTPKHLITATGQRVTLRCSPRSGDLSVYWYQQSLDQGLQFLIQYYNGEERAKGNILERFSAQQFPDLHSELNLSSLELGDSALYFCASSKTGGLVTQYFGPGTRLTVL.

The V call is TRBV29-1, the J call TRBJ1-2; 8 bases are a match to TRBD1. This CDR3 comprises 12 residues. The germline CDR1 and CDR2 sequences are SQVTM and ANQGSEA. The junction had 0 bases not matched to a gene; V was cut back by 2 bases and J by 4 bases. The CDR3 coding sequence is TGCAGCGTTGAAACAGGGGGCTATGGCTACACCTTC. Its translation: CSVETGGYGYTF.

This clone has just one count. V gene TRBV6-5 combines with J gene TRBJ2-1; unclear D gene. The CDR3 length is 14 residues. CDR1 MNHEY and CDR2 SVGAGI come from the germline V gene. V was trimmed by 8 bases and J by 5 bases, leaving 16 bases between them. Written as DNA, the CDR3 is TGTGCCAGCTACTTCGTGGGTGGCCACAATGAGCAGTTCTTC. This translates into CASYFVGGHNEQFF.

The chain links TRBV12-3 or TRBV12-4 to TRBJ1-1; no reliable D call. V gave up 4 bases and J gave up 6 bases, with 12 bases separating them. The CDR3 runs to 13 residues. The CDR3 DNA reads TGTGCCAGCAGTTCCAGTTTAACGGCTGAAGCTTTCTTT. Encoded protein: CASSSSLTAEAFF.

The chain links TRBV7-9 to TRBJ1-1, with D possibly TRBD1 on 5 matching bases. The CDR3 length is 15 residues. The germline CDR1 and CDR2 sequences are SEHNR and FQNEAQ (reference sequence). V lost 6 bases and J 0 bases, leaving 14 bases between the germline ends. CDR3 nucleotide sequence: TGTGCCAGCAGTAGGGGTGGTGGGGTGAACACTGAAGCTTTCTTT. As protein: CASSRGGGVNTEAFF.

The chain recombines TRBV10-1 with TRBJ1-1; possible D gene TRBD1, 5 bases. The CDR3 has 15 amino acids. The germline V gene has CDR1 WNHNN and CDR2 SYGVQD (reference sequence). V gave up 3 bases and J gave up 3 bases, with 14 bases separating them. CDR3 in amino acids: CASSDPRGGDTEAFF. The CDR3 DNA reads TGCGCCAGCAGTGACCCGAGGGGTGGGGACACTGAAGCTTTCTTT.

The rearrangement links TRBV2 to TRBJ1-6, with D tentatively TRBD1 (6 bases). This CDR3 is built from 14 residues. Germline V lookup: CDR1 SNHLY, CDR2 FYNNEI. Trimming removed 7 bases from V and 5 bases from J, with 12 bases in between. In DNA, the CDR3 is TGTGCCAGCACACCCTACAGGGATAATTCACCCCTCCACTTT. Its protein product is CASTPYRDNSPLHF.

The genes are TRBV6-5 and TRBJ1-1; 8 bases match TRBD1. There are 15 residues in the CDR3. The trim removed 2 bases at V and 4 bases at J, leaving 6 bases unmatched. The germline gives CDR1 MNHEY, CDR2 SVGAGI. DNA of the CDR3: TGTGCCAGCAGTTACGATGACAGGGGTGGCACTGAAGCTTTCTTT. This translates into CASSYDDRGGTEAFF.

The chain uses TRBV5-1 and TRBJ2-1, with a weak D call TRBD2 (6 bases). This CDR3 contains 16 residues. Germline loops: CDR1 SGHRS, CDR2 YFSETQ. The V end was cut by 1 base, the J end by 1 base, with 12 bases between. This CDR3 reads CASSLSGELSYNEQFF. The CDR3 DNA is TGCGCCAGCAGCTTGTCGGGGGAATTATCCTACAATGAGCAGTTCTTC.

V is TRBV5-4 and J is TRBJ2-5; 11 positions match TRBD2. The CDR3 is 14 amino acids. V lost 5 bases to trimming and J lost 4 bases; unmatched junction nucleotides: 4. Germline V gene sequence: CDR1 SGHNT, CDR2 YYREEE (reference sequence). The CDR3 sequence: CASSSGGAGETQYF. The CDR3 DNA follows: TGTGCCAGCAGTAGCGGGGGGGCTGGAGAGACCCAGTACTTC.

V gene TRBV7-9 combines with J gene TRBJ2-5; 8 bases map to TRBD2. Unmatched junction bases numbered 5, after V lost 3 bases and J lost 5 bases. CDR3 length: 14 residues. The germline CDR1 and CDR2 sequences are SEHNR and FQNEAQ (reference sequence). The CDR3 loop is CASSLRGERETQYF. CDR3 sequence (DNA): TGTGCCAGCAGCTTGCGGGGGGAGCGGGAGACCCAGTACTTC.

V usage is TRBV12-5 and J usage is TRBJ2-1, with TRBD1 as a possible D gene (5 bases). The CDR3 has 14 residues. The germline V gene encodes CDR1 LGHNT and CDR2 FRNRAP. Between the trimmed V and J ends, which lost 5 bases and 4 bases, there was a span of 12 bases. The CDR3: CASGPAGLYNEQFF. The CDR3 coding sequence is TGTGCTAGTGGTCCGGCAGGGCTATACAATGAGCAGTTCTTC.

The CDR3 sequence: CASRSGWGHQPQHF. The DNA for the CDR3 is TGTGCCAGCAGGTCGGGCTGGGGCCATCAGCCCCAGCATTTT. This rearrangement joins TRBV27 to TRBJ1-5, with TRBD1 as a possible D gene (5 bases). CDR1 is MNHEY and CDR2 is SMNVEV in the germline V gene (reference sequence). The CDR3 covers 14 residues. V was trimmed by 6 bases and J by 5 bases, leaving 14 bases between them.

The chain employs TRBV7-2 and TRBJ1-5; D may be TRBD1 (5 bases). Germline assignment: CDR1 SGHTA and CDR2 FQGNSA. Trimming shortened V by 3 bases and J by 4 bases, and 13 bases separated the two germline ends. This CDR3 is built from 15 residues. The CDR3 is CASSLWGTANQPQHF. DNA of the CDR3: TGTGCCAGCAGCTTGTGGGGCACAGCAAATCAGCCCCAGCATTTT. Supplemented by reference TRBV7-2 and TRBJ1-5, the full variable domain reads GAGVSQSPSNKVTEKGKDVELRCDPISGHTALYWYRQSLGQGLEFLIYFQGNSAPDKSGLPSDRFSAERTGGSVSTLTIQRTQQEDSAVYLCASSLWGTANQPQHFGDGTRLSIL.